This TCR beta chain was recorded in a study of blood T cell repertoires in COVID-19 (dated by TCRdb to about 2020). For the study in its entirety: The collaborator samples originated in the United States, Italy and Spain and spanned the acute and convalescent phases of COVID-19. The material from the prospective study consisted of cDNA or gDNA derived from T cells, B-cell-depleted T cells, or PBMCs. The dataset comprised deeply sampled blood TCRbeta repertoires from subjects exposed to, actively infected with, or recovered from COVID-19. The repertoires were released in a freely available public database meant as a resource for research on the immune response to SARS-CoV-2. Samples came from the ongoing ImmuneRACE study (first 160 participants) plus 1,254 subjects from 6 global collaborators. Nearly every sample came with metadata listing a de-identified subject ID, COVID-19 status, age in years and sex. HLA class I and class II types, where available, came from metadata supplied by the sample provider rather than from assay-based typing. Broader findings and caveats from the paper: Clinical and demographic metadata were provided uncurated, with the amount varying by source and participant.

For this clone: It lacks a known antigen. No much larger clone is present one base from it, and per-base qualities are unavailable.

TCRbeta CDR3 regions were amplified from genomic DNA by means of the immunoSEQ Assay, a bias-controlled multiplex PCR. In the original analysis: The number of nucleated cells in each sample was estimated by amplification of reference gene primers within the assay. To quantify the absolute abundance of each unique TCRbeta CDR3 rearrangement, sequence reads were collapsed and filtered. For each sample, productive Simpson clonality was calculated by taking the square root of Simpson's diversity index across productive rearrangements. TCRdb provides this immuneACCESS table in a form limited to in-frame rearrangements. Some clones are lacking; in checked studies, under half of them reflect an unresolved V gene, and why the rest are absent is not known. For V, J and clone size, that table is used; D and trimming come from the DNA. This sample lists about 63,000 clones; more than 80% were detected once. Of the sample, around 3.7% is held by the ten largest clones.

CDR1 and CDR2 were assigned from the germline V gene (reference sequence) as LNHDA and SQIVND. V sheds 1 base and J sheds 0 bases, leaving 7 bases between their ends. The CDR3 goes from the cysteine to the phenylalanine over 15 residues. CDR3 DNA is the only sequence kept; it has 45 bases, read in frame from the first base. Participants in the prospective study were enrolled through a virtual design, were aged about 18 to 100 years, and lived in approximately 25 United States geographic areas. In the prospective study, cohorts were assigned on the basis of participant-reported clinical history obtained from a screening survey and a study questionnaire. In the prospective study, mobile phlebotomists collected whole blood, serum and a nasopharyngeal or oropharyngeal swab from each participant. Over a roughly two-month period, participants in the prospective study had the option of providing additional blood draws and questionnaires. Before DNA extraction, prospective study blood samples were shipped either frozen or at room temperature.

The sequencing sample was made of PBMCs or T cells enriched from blood (not recorded which). The rearranged chain carries TRBV19 and TRBJ1-5; there is no confident call for the D gene. The sequence came from a woman aged 35 to 49 with acute COVID-19. Here is the DNA: TGTGCCAGTAGTATAGGGAGTTATAGCAATCAGCCCCAGCATTTT. It specifies CASSIGSYSNQPQHF.